The 4 T cell receptor beta chains below were found in one sample sequenced in a study of T-cell reconstitution after alpha-beta-depleted transplantation in children. Unique molecular identifiers were incorporated into the prepared TCRbeta library. Via MiXCR, TCRdb re-called the PCR reads, giving one row per CDR3 protein. The repertoire holds 500,000 to 750,000 distinct CDR3 sequences, with roughly a quarter as singletons. The sample here was PBMCs, taken before TCRalphabeta/CD19-depleted stem cell transplant. The receptor set was obtained from a boy younger than two with Wiskott-Aldrich syndrome, due to receive a stem cell transplant.

The V gene is TRBV12-3 or TRBV12-4, the J gene TRBJ1-1; D may be TRBD1 (5 bases). The V end lost 5 bases, the J end lost 5 bases, and 9 bases lay between the germline ends. The CDR3 loop spans 12 amino acids. CDR3 sequence reads: CASSLGTTEAFF. The CDR3 DNA is TGTGCCAGCAGTCTGGGGACGACTGAAGCTTTCTTT.

In DNA form, the CDR3 reads TGTGCCAGCAGCTCTCAGCTGGGTGAGACCCAGTACTTC. This codes for CASSSQLGETQYF. The V call is TRBV7-2, the J call TRBJ2-5, with D hard to call. CDR3 length: 13 residues. The V and J ends lost 4 bases and 5 bases respectively, with 11 bases between them. The germline CDR1 and CDR2 sequences are SGHTA and FQGNSA.

This clonotype was recorded a few times. The V and J genes are TRBV10-3 and TRBJ2-3; 7 positions agree with TRBD2. J was trimmed by 5 bases and V by 0 bases; bases with no gene match: 8. Germline loops: CDR1 ENHRY, CDR2 SYGVKD. The CDR3 has 16 amino acids. The CDR3 loop reads CAISESSGTGGDTQYF. The CDR3 nucleotides are TGTGCCATCAGTGAGTCTTCCGGGACGGGAGGAGATACGCAGTATTTT.

The chain recombines TRBV5-1 with TRBJ2-1, with 8 bases matching TRBD1. Looked up from germline, CDR1 is SGHRS and CDR2 is YFSETQ. The CDR3 consists of 18 residues. The junction had 15 bases not matched to a gene; V was cut back by 3 bases and J by 4 bases. CDR3 sequence reads: CASSSVTRTGGFYNEQFF. CDR3 DNA: TGCGCCAGCAGCTCCGTGACACGCACAGGGGGGTTTTACAATGAGCAGTTCTTC. Filled out from reference TRBV5-1 and TRBJ2-1, the complete variable domain reads KAGVTQTPRYLIKTRGQQVTLSCSPISGHRSVSWYQQTPGQGLQFLFEYFSETQRNKGNFPGRFSGRQFSNSRSEMNVSTLELGDSALYLCASSSVTRTGGFYNEQFFGPGTRLTVL.